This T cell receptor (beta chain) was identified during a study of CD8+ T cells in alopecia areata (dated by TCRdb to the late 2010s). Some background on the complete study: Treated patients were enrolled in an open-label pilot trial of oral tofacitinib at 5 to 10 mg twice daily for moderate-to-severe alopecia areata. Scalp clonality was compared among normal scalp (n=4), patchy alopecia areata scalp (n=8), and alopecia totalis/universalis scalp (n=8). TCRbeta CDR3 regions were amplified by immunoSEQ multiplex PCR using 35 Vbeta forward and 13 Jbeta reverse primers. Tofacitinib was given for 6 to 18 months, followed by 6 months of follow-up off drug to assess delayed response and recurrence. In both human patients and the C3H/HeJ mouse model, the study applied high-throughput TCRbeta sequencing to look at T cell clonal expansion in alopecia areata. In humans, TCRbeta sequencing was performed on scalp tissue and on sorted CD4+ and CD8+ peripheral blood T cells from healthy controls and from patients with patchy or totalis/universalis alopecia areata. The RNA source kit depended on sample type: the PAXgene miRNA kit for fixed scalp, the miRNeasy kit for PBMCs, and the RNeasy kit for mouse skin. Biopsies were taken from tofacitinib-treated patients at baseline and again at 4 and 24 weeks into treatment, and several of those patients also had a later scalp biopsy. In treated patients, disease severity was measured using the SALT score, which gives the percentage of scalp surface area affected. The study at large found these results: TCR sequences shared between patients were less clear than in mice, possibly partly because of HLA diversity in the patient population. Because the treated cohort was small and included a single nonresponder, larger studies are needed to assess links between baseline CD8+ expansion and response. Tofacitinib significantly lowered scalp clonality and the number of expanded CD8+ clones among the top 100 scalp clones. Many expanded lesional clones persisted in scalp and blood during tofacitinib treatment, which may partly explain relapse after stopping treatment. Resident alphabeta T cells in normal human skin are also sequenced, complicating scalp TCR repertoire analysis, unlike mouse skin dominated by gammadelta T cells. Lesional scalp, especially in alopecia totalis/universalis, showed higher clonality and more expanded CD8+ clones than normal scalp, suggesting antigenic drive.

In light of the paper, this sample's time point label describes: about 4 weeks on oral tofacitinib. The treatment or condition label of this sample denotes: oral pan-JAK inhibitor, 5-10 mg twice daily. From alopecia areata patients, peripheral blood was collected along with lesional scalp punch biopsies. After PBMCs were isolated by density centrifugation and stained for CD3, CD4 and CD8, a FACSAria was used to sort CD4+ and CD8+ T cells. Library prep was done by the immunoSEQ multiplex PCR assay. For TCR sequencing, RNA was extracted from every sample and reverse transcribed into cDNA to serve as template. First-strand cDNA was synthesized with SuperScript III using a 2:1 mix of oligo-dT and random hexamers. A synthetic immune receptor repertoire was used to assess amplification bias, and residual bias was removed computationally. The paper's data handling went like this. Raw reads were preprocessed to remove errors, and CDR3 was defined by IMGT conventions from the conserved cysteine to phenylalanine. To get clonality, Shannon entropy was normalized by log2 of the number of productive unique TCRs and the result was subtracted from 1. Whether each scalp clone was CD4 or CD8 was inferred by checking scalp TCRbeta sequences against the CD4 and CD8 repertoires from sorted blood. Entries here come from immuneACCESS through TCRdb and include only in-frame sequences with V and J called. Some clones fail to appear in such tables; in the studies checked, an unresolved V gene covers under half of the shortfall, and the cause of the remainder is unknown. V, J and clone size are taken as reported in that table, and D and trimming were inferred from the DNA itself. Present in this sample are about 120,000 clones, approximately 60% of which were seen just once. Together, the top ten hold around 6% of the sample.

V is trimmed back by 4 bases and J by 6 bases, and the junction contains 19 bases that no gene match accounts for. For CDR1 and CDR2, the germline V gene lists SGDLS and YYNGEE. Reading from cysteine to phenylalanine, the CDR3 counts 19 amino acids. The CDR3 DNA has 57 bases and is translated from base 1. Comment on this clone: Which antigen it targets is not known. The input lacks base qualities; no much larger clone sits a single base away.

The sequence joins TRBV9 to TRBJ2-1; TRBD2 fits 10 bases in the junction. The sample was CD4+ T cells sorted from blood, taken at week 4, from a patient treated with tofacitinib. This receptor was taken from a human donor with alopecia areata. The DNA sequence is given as TGTGCCAGCAGCCTAGCGGGGGTTATGCCCACCTCATTTAGCAATGAGCAGTTCTTC. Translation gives CASSLAGVMPTSFSNEQFF.